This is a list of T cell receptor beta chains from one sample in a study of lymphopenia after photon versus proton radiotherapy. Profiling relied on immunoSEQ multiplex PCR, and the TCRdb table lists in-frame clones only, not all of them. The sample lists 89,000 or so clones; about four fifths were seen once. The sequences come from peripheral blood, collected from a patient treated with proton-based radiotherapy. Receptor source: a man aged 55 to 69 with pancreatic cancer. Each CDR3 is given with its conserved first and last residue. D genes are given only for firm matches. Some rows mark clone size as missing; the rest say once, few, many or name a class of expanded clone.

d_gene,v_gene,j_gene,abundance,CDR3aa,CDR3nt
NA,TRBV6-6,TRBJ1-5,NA,CASSYRDSNQPQHF,TGTGCCAGCAGTTACAGGGATAGCAATCAGCCCCAGCATTTT
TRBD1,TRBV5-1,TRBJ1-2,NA,CASSSGTGNGYTF,TGCGCCAGCAGCTCCGGGACAGGGAATGGCTACACCTTC
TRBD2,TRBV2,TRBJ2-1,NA,CASRIAGGNNEQFF,TGTGCCAGCAGAATAGCGGGAGGGAACAATGAGCAGTTCTTC
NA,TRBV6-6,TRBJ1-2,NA,CASRKSGGGGYTF,TGTGCCAGCCGAAAGTCGGGGGGAGGTGGCTACACCTTC
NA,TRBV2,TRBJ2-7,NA,CASNQDPTDEQYF,TGTGCCAGCAATCAAGATCCGACGGACGAGCAGTACTTC
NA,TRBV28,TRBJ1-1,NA,CASSFLRANTEAFF,TGTGCCAGCAGTTTTCTGAGGGCAAACACTGAAGCTTTCTTT
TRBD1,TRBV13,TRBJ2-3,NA,CASSSLTPLTGFSTDTQYF,TGTGCCAGCAGCTCACTCACCCCATTGACAGGGTTTAGCACAGATACGCAGTATTTT
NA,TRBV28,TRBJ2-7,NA,CASSSPGPLLEQYF,TGTGCCAGCAGTTCTCCGGGACCGCTACTAGAGCAGTACTTC
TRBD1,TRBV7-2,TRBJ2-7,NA,CASSLAGGLDEQYF,TGTGCCAGCAGCTTAGCAGGGGGCCTCGACGAGCAGTACTTC
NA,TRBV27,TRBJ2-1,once,CASSPRGRGGSSYNEQFF,TGTGCCAGCAGCCCGAGGGGCAGGGGCGGTAGCTCCTACAATGAGCAGTTCTTC
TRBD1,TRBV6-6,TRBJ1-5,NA,CASSYATGGQPQHF,TGTGCCAGCAGTTACGCGACAGGGGGTCAGCCCCAGCATTTT
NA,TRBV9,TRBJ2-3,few,CASSVGGSTDTQYF,TGTGCCAGCAGCGTAGGGGGTAGCACAGATACGCAGTATTTT
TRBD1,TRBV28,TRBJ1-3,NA,CASSSTGTGHPGGNTIYF,TGTGCCAGCAGTTCGACCGGGACAGGTCACCCAGGAGGAAACACCATATATTTT
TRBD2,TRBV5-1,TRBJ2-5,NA,CASSLGGLAGADVTQYF,TGCGCCAGCAGCTTGGGAGGACTAGCGGGAGCAGATGTGACCCAGTACTTC
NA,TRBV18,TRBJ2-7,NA,CASSRDYEQYF,TGTGCCAGCTCCCGGGACTACGAGCAGTACTTC
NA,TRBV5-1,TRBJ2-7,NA,CASSSSVGAYEQYF,TGCGCCAGCAGCTCCTCCGTTGGGGCCTACGAGCAGTACTTC
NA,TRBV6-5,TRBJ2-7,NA,CASRPRPSLYEQYF,TGTGCCAGCAGGCCTCGCCCTAGCCTCTACGAGCAGTACTTC
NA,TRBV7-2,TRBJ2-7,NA,CASSLAGGPIYEQYF,TGTGCCAGCAGCTTAGCGGGAGGCCCAATCTACGAGCAGTACTTC
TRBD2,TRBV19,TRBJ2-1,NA,CASSMFGGYNEQFF,TGTGCCAGTAGTATGTTCGGGGGGTACAATGAGCAGTTCTTC
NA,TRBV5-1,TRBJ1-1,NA,CASSRDPGHTEAFF,TGCGCCAGCAGCCGGGATCCCGGGCACACTGAAGCTTTCTTT
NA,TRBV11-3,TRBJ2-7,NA,CASSLILASYEQYF,TGTGCCAGCAGCTTAATACTAGCCTCCTACGAGCAGTACTTC
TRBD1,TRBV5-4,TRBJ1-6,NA,CASSFTGEFAPLHF,TGTGCCAGCAGCTTCACAGGGGAATTTGCACCCCTCCACTTT
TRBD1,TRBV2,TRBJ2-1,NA,CASTNPRDRNYNEQFF,TGTGCCAGCACCAATCCCCGGGACAGAAACTACAATGAGCAGTTCTTC
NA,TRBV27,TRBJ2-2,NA,CASSLVGTGELFF,TGTGCCAGCAGTTTAGTAGGAACCGGGGAGCTGTTTTTT
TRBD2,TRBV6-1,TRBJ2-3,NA,CASSEALFRLAGTQETQYF,TGTGCCAGCAGTGAAGCCCTTTTCCGACTAGCGGGTACACAGGAGACGCAGTATTTT
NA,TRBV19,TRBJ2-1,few,CASSSPLAGEQFF,TGTGCCAGTAGTTCCCCCCTTGCTGGGGAGCAGTTCTTC
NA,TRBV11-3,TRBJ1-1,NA,CASSPGRGSTEAFF,TGTGCCAGCAGCCCCGGCCGGGGAAGTACTGAAGCTTTCTTT
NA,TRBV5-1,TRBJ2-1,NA,CASSLEYQLYNEQFF,TGCGCCAGCAGCTTGGAATATCAGCTCTACAATGAGCAGTTCTTC
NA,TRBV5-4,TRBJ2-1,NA,CASSGGARYNEQFF,TGTGCCAGCAGCGGCGGGGCTAGATACAATGAGCAGTTCTTC
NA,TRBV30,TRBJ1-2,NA,CAWREGGKRGYTF,TGTGCCTGGAGGGAAGGGGGAAAGAGGGGCTACACCTTC
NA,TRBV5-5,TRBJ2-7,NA,CASSAPYGGEQYF,TGTGCCAGCAGCGCCCCCTATGGTGGCGAGCAGTACTTC
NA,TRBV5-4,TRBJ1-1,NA,CASSLPPNTEAFF,TGTGCCAGCAGCCTCCCCCCGAACACTGAAGCTTTCTTT
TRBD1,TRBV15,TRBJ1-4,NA,CATSRGTGGSVPNEKLFF,TGTGCCACCAGCAGGGGGACAGGGGGCTCGGTCCCTAATGAAAAACTGTTTTTT
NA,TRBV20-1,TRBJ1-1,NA,CSARGMGAFF,TGCAGTGCTAGAGGGATGGGAGCTTTCTTT
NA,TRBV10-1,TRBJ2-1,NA,CASSGQTYNEQFF,TGCGCCAGCAGTGGCCAGACCTACAATGAGCAGTTCTTC
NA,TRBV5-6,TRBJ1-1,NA,CASSFRQLGDTEAFF,TGTGCCAGCAGCTTTAGACAGCTTGGAGACACTGAAGCTTTCTTT
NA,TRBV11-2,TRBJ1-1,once,CASSLGIRWNTEAFF,TGTGCCAGCAGCTTGGGCATCCGGTGGAACACTGAAGCTTTCTTT
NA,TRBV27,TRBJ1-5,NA,CASSLHPHGLGSNQPQHF,TGTGCCAGCAGTTTACACCCCCACGGACTTGGGAGCAATCAGCCCCAGCATTTT
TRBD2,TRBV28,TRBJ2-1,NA,CASSFSLAGGIYEQFF,TGTGCCAGCAGTTTTTCGCTAGCGGGAGGGATATATGAGCAGTTCTTC
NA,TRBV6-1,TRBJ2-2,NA,CASFRGSVNTGELFF,TGTGCCAGTTTTCGAGGCAGCGTGAACACCGGGGAGCTGTTTTTT
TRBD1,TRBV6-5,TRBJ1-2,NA,CASRGQGDREYGYTF,TGTGCCAGCCGGGGACAGGGGGATAGGGAGTATGGCTACACCTTC
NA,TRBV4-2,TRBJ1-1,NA,CASSQDLLASEAFF,TGTGCCAGCAGCCAAGATCTTTTGGCCTCTGAAGCTTTCTTT
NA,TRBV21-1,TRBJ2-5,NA,CASSKARRSGRAGETQYF,TGTGCCAGCAGCAAAGCGCGTAGGAGCGGGAGGGCCGGGGAGACCCAGTACTTC
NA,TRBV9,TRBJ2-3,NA,CASSVGLTLGGTDTQYF,TGTGCCAGCAGCGTAGGGTTGACTCTGGGTGGGACAGATACGCAGTATTTT
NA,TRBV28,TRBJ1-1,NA,CATRVMGETEAFF,TGTGCCACCCGAGTGATGGGGGAAACTGAAGCTTTCTTT
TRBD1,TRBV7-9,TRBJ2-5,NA,CASSFRKTGRETQYF,TGTGCCAGCAGCTTCAGGAAGACAGGGAGAGAGACCCAGTACTTC
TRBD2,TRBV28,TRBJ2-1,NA,CASSPALAGGPNEQFF,TGTGCCAGCAGCCCAGCGCTAGCGGGAGGTCCCAATGAGCAGTTCTTC
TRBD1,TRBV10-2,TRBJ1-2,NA,CASRAGQAYGYTF,TGCGCCAGCAGGGCGGGACAGGCCTATGGCTACACCTTC
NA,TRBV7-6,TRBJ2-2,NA,CASSVETNLISGELFF,TGTGCCAGCAGCGTCGAAACGAATTTGATTTCCGGGGAGCTGTTTTTT